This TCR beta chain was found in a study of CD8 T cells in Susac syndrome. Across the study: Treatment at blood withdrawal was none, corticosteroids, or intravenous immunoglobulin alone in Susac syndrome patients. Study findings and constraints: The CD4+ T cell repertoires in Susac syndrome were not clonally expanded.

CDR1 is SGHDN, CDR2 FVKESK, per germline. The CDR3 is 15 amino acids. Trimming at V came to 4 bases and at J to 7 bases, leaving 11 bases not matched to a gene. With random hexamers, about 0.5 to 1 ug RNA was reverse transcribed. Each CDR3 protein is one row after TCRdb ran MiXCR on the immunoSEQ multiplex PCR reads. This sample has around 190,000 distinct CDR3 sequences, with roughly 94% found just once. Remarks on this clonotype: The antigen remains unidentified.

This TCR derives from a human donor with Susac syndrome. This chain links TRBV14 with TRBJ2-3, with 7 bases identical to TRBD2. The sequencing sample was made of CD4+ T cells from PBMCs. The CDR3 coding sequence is TGTGCCAGCAGCCTCGAGCGGGGCCGCGGGAATACGCAGTATTTT. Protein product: CASSLERGRGNTQYF.